The rows below give T cell receptor beta chains drawn from one sample of a study of cytomegalovirus exposure and HLA in healthy donors. This table comes from immunoSEQ multiplex PCR, and its TCRdb copy is limited to in-frame clones, with some not included. The sample lists under 150,000 clones, roughly four fifths occurring once. Sequenced material: PBMCs. Receptors originate from a female donor in good health and CMV-seropositive. Each CDR3 is given with its conserved first and last residue. The D gene is left open where the match is weak. Size is stated for part of the rows, as once, few or many counts, or as a class when the clone is expanded.

size,V,D,J,DNA,CDR3
-,TRBV7-2,-,TRBJ2-5,TGTGCCAGCAGCTTAGCCAGGGCAGACCAAGAGACCCAGTACTTC,CASSLARADQETQYF
-,TRBV7-9,-,TRBJ1-1,TGTGCCAGCAGGGGATGGGGCGCGGGGTTGAACACTGAAGCTTTCTTT,CASRGWGAGLNTEAFF
-,TRBV11-3,-,TRBJ2-3,TGTGCCAGCAGCTTAGATCTGAGGAGAGATACGCAGTATTTT,CASSLDLRRDTQYF
-,TRBV2,TRBD2,TRBJ2-5,TGTGCCAGCAGAAAAAGGACTAGCACGAAAGAGACCCAGTACTTC,CASRKRTSTKETQYF
-,TRBV11-2,-,TRBJ2-7,TGTGCCAGCAGCTTAGTGTCAGCGACCGCCTACGAGCAGTACTTC,CASSLVSATAYEQYF
-,TRBV4-1,-,TRBJ1-4,TGCGCCAGCAGCCCGCGGACAGCAACTAATGAAAAACTGTTTTTT,CASSPRTATNEKLFF
-,TRBV18,-,TRBJ1-1,TGTGCCAGCTCACCGGGGAGGAACACTGAAGCTTTCTTT,CASSPGRNTEAFF
once,TRBV29-1,-,TRBJ1-2,TGCAGCGTTGAAGAACGACAGCTATATGGCTACACCTTC,CSVEERQLYGYTF
-,TRBV6-5,-,TRBJ1-2,TGTGCCAGCAGTTACTTGACGGGTTCGGGGTATGGCTACACCTTC,CASSYLTGSGYGYTF
-,TRBV4-1,-,TRBJ2-2,TGCGCCAGCAGCCAAGGGTTACAGGGGAACACCGGGGAGCTGTTTTTT,CASSQGLQGNTGELFF
-,TRBV10-3,-,TRBJ2-7,TGTGCCATCAGTGAGATGTCGCAGACCGGGGAGCAGTACTTC,CAISEMSQTGEQYF
-,TRBV6-5,-,TRBJ2-5,TGTGCCAGCAGGGCGTACAGCCAAGAGACCCAGTACTTC,CASRAYSQETQYF
-,TRBV6-1,-,TRBJ1-5,TGTGCCAGCAGTGAGGCAGGGATTAACCAGCCCCAGCATTTT,CASSEAGINQPQHF
-,TRBV29-1,TRBD2,TRBJ2-2,TGCAGCGTTGAGACTAGCTCGAACACCGGGGAGCTGTTTTTT,CSVETSSNTGELFF
-,TRBV4-2,TRBD1,TRBJ2-3,TGTGCCAGCAGCCAAGGACAGGGGGTGGATACGCAGTATTTT,CASSQGQGVDTQYF
few,TRBV2,-,TRBJ1-6,TGTGCCAGCAGTGTCAGCTCCTATAATTCACCCCTCCACTTT,CASSVSSYNSPLHF
-,TRBV6-1,-,TRBJ1-2,TGTGCCAGCAGCCGGGGGTGGGGCTACACCTTC,CASSRGWGYTF
-,TRBV7-9,-,TRBJ1-4,TGTGCCAGCAGCTTAGTGGGCCAGAATAGTGAAAAACTGTTTTTT,CASSLVGQNSEKLFF
-,TRBV7-9,TRBD2,TRBJ2-1,TGTGCCAGCAGCTTGCTAGCGGGGGGCGAGCAGTTCTTC,CASSLLAGGEQFF
-,TRBV14,TRBD2,TRBJ2-3,TGTGCCAGCAGCCCGCTGACTAGCAAAGCAGATACGCAGTATTTT,CASSPLTSKADTQYF
-,TRBV4-1,-,TRBJ1-6,TGCGCCAGCAGCCAAGATCCGGGGGGGAGAAATTCACCCCTCCACTTT,CASSQDPGGRNSPLHF
many,TRBV4-1,-,TRBJ1-4,TGCGCCAGCAGCCAAGGACAGGTGCCTAATGAAAAACTGTTTTTT,CASSQGQVPNEKLFF
-,TRBV5-1,TRBD1,TRBJ1-2,TGCGCCAGCAGCTGGGGGACAGGGGGGACCTATGGCTACACCTTC,CASSWGTGGTYGYTF
once,TRBV7-2,-,TRBJ2-4,TGTGCCAGCAGCTTAGGTGGCCAGGGGCGGAACATTCAGTACTTC,CASSLGGQGRNIQYF
-,TRBV11-2,-,TRBJ2-1,TGTGCCAGCAGCCCAGGTCGATCACTTTCCTACAATGAGCAGTTCTTC,CASSPGRSLSYNEQFF
-,TRBV6-5,-,TRBJ2-3,TGTGCCAGCAGTTACTCGCCAGGGGCAGATACGCAGTATTTT,CASSYSPGADTQYF
-,TRBV23-1,-,TRBJ1-1,TGCGCCAGCAGTCATCCACGGGAGTACACTGAAGCTTTCTTT,CASSHPREYTEAFF
-,TRBV5-1,-,TRBJ2-5,TGCGCCAGCAGCATTAGCGTTATCCAAGAGACCCAGTACTTC,CASSISVIQETQYF
-,TRBV5-1,-,TRBJ2-1,TGCGCCAGCAGCTTGGCTCCGCAGGTCTACAATGAGCAGTTCTTC,CASSLAPQVYNEQFF
-,TRBV5-1,-,TRBJ1-1,TGCGCCAGCAGCGCGAGCATGAACACTGAAGCTTTCTTT,CASSASMNTEAFF
-,TRBV15,TRBD1,TRBJ1-2,TGTGCCACCAGCAGAGATGATCGACAGGGTTGGGGCTACACCTTC,CATSRDDRQGWGYTF